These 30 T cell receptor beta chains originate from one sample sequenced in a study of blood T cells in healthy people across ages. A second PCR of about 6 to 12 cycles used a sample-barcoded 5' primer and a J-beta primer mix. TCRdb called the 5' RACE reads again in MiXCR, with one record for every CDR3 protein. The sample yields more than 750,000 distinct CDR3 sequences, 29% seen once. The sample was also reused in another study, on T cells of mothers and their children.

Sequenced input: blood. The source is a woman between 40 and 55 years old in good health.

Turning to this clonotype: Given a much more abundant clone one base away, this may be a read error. The CDR3 region is CASSPGLAGANTGELFF. CDR3 bases: TGTGCCAGCAGCCCGGGACTAGCGGGGGCGAACACCGGGGAGCTGTTTTTT. The genes are TRBV7-9 and TRBJ2-2; 14 bases line up with TRBD2. The CDR3 is 17 amino acids. V gave up 5 bases and J gave up 0 bases; unmatched junction bases: 2. The germline V gene has CDR1 SEHNR and CDR2 FQNEAQ (reference sequence).

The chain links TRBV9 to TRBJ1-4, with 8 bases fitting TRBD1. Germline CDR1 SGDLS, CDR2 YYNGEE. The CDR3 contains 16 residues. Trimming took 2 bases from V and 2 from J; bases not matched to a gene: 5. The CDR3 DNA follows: TGTGCCAGCAGCGTCGGGGGACAGGCGACTAATGAAAAACTGTTTTTT. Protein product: CASSVGGQATNEKLFF.

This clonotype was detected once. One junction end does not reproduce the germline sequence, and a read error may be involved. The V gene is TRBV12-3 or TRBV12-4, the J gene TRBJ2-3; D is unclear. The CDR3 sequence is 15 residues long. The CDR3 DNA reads TGTGCCAGCAGTCTTTGGCTGCTGAGCACAGATGCGCAGTATTTT. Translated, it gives CASSLWLLSTDAQYF.

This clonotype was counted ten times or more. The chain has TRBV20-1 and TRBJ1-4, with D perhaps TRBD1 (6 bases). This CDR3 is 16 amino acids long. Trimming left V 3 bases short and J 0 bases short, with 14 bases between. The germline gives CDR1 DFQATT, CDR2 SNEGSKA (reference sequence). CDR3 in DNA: TGCAGTGCTAGCGGGACAACCGGAGCAACTAATGAAAAACTGTTTTTT. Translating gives CSASGTTGATNEKLFF.

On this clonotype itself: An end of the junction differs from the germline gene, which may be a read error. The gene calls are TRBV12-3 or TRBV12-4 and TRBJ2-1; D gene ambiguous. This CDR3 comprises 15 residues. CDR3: CPSSPPTQAYNEQFF. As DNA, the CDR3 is TGTCCCAGCAGTCCACCCACGCAGGCATACAATGAGCAGTTCTTC.

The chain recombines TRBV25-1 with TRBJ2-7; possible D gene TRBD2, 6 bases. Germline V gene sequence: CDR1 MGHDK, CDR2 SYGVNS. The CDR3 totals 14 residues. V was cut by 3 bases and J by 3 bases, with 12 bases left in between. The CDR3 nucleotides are TGTGCCAGCAGTGAGGTCGGGGGTGGCTACGAGCAGTACTTC. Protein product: CASSEVGGGYEQYF.

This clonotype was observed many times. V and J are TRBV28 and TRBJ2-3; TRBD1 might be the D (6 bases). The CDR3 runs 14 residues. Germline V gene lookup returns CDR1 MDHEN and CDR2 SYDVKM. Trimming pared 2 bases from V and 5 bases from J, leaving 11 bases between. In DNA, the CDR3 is TGTGCCAGCAGTTTACCCCAGGGGAGAGATACGCAGTATTTT. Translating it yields CASSLPQGRDTQYF.

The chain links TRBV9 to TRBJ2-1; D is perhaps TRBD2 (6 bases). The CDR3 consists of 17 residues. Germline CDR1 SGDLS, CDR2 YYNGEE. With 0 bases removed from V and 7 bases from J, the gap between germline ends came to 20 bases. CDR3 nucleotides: TGTGCCAGCAGCGTAGCACAGATAAAGACCCGGGGGAATGAGCAGTTCTTC. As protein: CASSVAQIKTRGNEQFF.

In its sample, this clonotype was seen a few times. The CDR3 sequence is CASSTDRGIPLPSYEQYF. CDR3 nucleotide sequence: TGTGCCAGCAGCACCGACAGGGGGATTCCTTTGCCCTCCTACGAGCAGTACTTC. The chain links TRBV21-1 to TRBJ2-7; TRBD1 reflects the table's D call only, with no check against the DNA. TRBV21-1 is a known pseudogene. This CDR3 comprises 18 residues.

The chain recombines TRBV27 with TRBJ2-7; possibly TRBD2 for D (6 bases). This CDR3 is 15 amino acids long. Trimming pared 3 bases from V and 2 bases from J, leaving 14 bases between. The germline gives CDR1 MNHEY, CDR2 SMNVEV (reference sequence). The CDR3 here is CASSLRNGGTYEQYF. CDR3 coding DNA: TGTGCCAGCAGTTTGAGGAATGGGGGGACCTACGAGCAGTACTTC.

The CDR3 DNA is TGCAGTGCTAGGGAGGGACAGGGCCCCAATCAGCCCCAGCATTTT. Amino acids: CSAREGQGPNQPQHF. The chain combines TRBV20-1 with TRBJ1-5, with 9 bases aligning to TRBD1. CDR1 is DFQATT and CDR2 is SNEGSKA in the germline V gene (reference sequence). The CDR3 runs 15 residues. With V trimmed by 3 bases and J by 3 bases, 6 bases remained unmatched.

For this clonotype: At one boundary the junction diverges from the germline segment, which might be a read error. As DNA, the CDR3 is TGTGTCAGCAGTGTTCTAGCGGAGGGGCAGTTCTTC. This gives the protein CVSSVLAEGQFF. The rearrangement joins TRBV28 to TRBJ2-1, with 7 bases lining up with TRBD2. The CDR3 consists of 12 residues. The germline CDR1 and CDR2 sequences are MDHEN and SYDVKM.

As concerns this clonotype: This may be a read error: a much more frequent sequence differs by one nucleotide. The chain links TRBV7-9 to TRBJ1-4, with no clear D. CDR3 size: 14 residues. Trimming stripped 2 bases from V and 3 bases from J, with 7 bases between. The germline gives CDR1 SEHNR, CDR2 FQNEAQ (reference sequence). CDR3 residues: CASSLSASNEKLFF. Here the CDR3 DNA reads TGTGCCAGCAGCTTATCTGCATCTAATGAAAAACTGTTTTTT.

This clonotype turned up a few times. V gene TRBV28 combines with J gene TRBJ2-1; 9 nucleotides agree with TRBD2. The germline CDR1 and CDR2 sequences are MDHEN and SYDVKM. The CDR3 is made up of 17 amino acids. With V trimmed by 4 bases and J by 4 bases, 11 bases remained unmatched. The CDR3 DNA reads TGTGCCAGCAGTTCCACTTTTAGCGGGGGAAATTACAATGAGCAGTTCTTC. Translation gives CASSSTFSGGNYNEQFF.

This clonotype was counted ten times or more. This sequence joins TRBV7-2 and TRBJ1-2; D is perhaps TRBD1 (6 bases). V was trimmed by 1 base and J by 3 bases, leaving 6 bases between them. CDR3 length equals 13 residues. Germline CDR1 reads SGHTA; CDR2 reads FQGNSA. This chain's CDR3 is CASSLDRDYGYTF. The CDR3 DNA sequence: TGTGCCAGCAGCTTAGACAGGGACTATGGCTACACCTTC.

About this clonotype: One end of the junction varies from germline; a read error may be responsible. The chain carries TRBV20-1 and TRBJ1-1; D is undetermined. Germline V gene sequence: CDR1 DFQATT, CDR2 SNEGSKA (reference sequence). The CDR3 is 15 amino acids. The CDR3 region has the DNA TGCAGTGCTCCCTCCCCTAGGGAGGGTACGACTGAAACTTTCTTT. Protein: CSAPSPREGTTETFF.

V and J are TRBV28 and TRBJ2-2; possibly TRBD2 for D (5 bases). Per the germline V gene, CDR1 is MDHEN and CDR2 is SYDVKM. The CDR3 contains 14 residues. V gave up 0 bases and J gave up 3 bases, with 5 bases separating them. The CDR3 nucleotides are TGTGCCAGCAGTTTATGGAGGGACACCGGGGAGCTGTTTTTT. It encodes CASSLWRDTGELFF.

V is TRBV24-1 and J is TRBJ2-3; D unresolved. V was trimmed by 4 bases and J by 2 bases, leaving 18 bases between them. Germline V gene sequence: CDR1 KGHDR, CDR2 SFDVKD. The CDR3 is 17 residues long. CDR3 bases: TGTGCCACCAGTGACCACGGACGCAACCGGCACACAGATACGCAGTATTTT. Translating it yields CATSDHGRNRHTDTQYF.

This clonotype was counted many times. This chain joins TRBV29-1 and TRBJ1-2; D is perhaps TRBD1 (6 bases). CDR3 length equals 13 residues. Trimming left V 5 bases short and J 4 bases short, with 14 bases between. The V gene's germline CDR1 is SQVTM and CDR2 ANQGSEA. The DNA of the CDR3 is TGCAGCGTTCGTCGGCAGGGGTCCTATGGCTACACCTTC. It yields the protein CSVRRQGSYGYTF.

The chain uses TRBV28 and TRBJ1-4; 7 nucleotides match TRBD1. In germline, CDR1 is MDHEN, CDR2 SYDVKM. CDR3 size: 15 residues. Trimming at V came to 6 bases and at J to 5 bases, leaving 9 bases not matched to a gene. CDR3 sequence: CASRGGTAWNEKLFF. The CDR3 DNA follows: TGTGCCAGCAGGGGCGGGACAGCGTGGAATGAAAAACTGTTTTTT.

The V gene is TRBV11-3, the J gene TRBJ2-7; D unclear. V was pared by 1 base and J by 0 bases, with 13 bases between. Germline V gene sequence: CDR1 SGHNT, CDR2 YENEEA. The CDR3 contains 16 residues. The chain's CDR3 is CASSLAGRPSSYEQYF. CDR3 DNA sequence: TGTGCCAGCAGCTTAGCGGGCAGGCCGAGCTCCTACGAGCAGTACTTC.

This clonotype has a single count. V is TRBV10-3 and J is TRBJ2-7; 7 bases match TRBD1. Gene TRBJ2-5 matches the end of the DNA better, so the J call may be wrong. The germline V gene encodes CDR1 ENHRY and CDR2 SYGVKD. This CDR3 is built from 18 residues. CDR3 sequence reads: CAIRLGQRFLPCGETQYF. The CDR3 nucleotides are TGTGCCATCAGATTGGGACAGAGGTTTCTGCCATGCGGGGAGACCCAGTACTTC.

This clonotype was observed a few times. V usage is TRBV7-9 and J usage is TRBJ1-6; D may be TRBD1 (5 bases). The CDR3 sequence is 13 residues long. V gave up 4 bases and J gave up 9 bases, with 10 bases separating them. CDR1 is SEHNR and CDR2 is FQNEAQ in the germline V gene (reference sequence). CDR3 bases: TGTGCCAGCAGCTCCGCAGGGTTTTCACCCCTCCACTTT. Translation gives CASSSAGFSPLHF.

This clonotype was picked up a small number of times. The CDR3 protein is CASSQAAGGYEQYF. CDR3 DNA sequence: TGTGCCAGCAGCCAGGCCGCAGGGGGATACGAGCAGTACTTC. The rearrangement links TRBV14 to TRBJ2-7; 7 bases agree with TRBD1. Germline V gives CDR1 SGHDN, CDR2 FVKESK. This CDR3 spans 14 amino acids. The trim removed 3 bases at V and 4 bases at J, leaving 6 bases unmatched.

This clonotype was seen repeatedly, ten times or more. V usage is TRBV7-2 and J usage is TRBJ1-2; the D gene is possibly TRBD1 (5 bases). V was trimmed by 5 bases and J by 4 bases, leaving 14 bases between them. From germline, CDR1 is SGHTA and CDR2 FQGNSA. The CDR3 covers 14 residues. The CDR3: CASSQSGTPYGYTF. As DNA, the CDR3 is TGTGCCAGCAGCCAATCCGGGACCCCCTATGGCTACACCTTC.

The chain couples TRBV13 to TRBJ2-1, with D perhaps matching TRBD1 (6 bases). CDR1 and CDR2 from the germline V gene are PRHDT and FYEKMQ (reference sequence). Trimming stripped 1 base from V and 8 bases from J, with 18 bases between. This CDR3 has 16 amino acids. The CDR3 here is CASSLATGTTQHEQFF. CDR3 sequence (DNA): TGTGCCAGCAGCTTAGCCACCGGGACAACCCAACATGAGCAGTTCTTC.

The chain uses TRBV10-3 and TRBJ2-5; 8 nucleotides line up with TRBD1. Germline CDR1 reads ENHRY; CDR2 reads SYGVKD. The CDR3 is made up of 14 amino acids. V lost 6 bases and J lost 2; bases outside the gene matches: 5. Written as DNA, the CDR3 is TGTGCCATCAGACAAGACAGGGGTCAAGAGACCCAGTACTTC. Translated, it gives CAIRQDRGQETQYF.

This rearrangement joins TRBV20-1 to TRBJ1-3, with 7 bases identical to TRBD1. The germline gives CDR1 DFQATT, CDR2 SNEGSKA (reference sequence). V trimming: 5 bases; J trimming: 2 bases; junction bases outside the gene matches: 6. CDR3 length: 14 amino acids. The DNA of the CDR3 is TGCAGTGCTCCGGACAGGCGAACTGGAAACACCATATATTTT. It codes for CSAPDRRTGNTIYF.

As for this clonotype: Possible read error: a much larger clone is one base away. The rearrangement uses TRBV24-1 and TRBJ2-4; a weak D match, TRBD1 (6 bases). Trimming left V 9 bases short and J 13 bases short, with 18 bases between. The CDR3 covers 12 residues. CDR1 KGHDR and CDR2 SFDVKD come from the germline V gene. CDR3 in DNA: TGTGCCACCGAGGACAGCTACAATGAGCAGTACTTC. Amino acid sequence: CATEDSYNEQYF.

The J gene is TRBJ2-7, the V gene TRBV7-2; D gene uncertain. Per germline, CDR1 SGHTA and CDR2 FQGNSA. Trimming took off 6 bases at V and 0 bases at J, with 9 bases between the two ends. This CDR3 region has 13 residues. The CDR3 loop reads CASSFTDSYEQYF. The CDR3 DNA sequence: TGTGCCAGCAGTTTCACAGACTCCTACGAGCAGTACTTC. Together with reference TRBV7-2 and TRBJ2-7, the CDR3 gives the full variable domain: GAGVSQSPSNKVTEKGKDVELRCDPISGHTALYWYRQSLGQGLEFLIYFQGNSAPDKSGLPSDRFSAERTGGSVSTLTIQRTQQEDSAVYLCASSFTDSYEQYFGPGTRLTVT.